This passage covers 13 T cell receptor beta chains from one sample sequenced in a study of cytomegalovirus exposure and HLA in healthy donors. The method was immunoSEQ multiplex PCR; TCRdb's version includes in-frame clones alone and lacks a portion of them. In the table there are 35,000 to 50,000 clones, over 85% of which are singletons. The material sequenced was PBMCs. The source is a woman between 18 and 29 years old in good health and CMV-seronegative.

The table lists this clone with a count of one. The V and J genes are TRBV6-5 and TRBJ2-7, with 9 bases lining up with TRBD2. CDR1 is MNHEY and CDR2 is SVGAGI in the germline V gene. J was trimmed by 4 bases and V by 0 bases; bases with no gene match: 7. The CDR3 consists of 16 residues. In DNA form, the CDR3 reads TGTGCCAGCAGTTACTCGGCGGGAGGGCCCAGGTACGAGCAGTACTTC. Amino acids: CASSYSAGGPRYEQYF.

The CDR3 spells CASSPSGQQETQYF. The CDR3 DNA reads as TGTGCCAGCTCTCCCAGTGGGCAGCAAGAGACCCAGTACTTC. V usage is TRBV18 and J usage is TRBJ2-5; D gene ambiguous. From germline, CDR1 is KGHSH and CDR2 LQKENI. V was cut by 6 bases and J by 2 bases, with 13 bases left in between. There are 14 residues in the CDR3. Drawing the rest from reference TRBV18 and TRBJ2-5, the complete variable domain is NAGVMQNPRHLVRRRGQEARLRCSPMKGHSHVYWYRQLPEEGLKFMVYLQKENIIDESGMPKERFSAEFPKEGPSILRIQQVVRGDSAAYFCASSPSGQQETQYFGPGTRLLVL.

The chain carries TRBV4-1 and TRBJ2-7; D is perhaps TRBD1 (6 bases). V was shortened by 5 bases and J by 2 bases, with 13 bases between the two germline ends. Per the germline V gene, CDR1 is MGHRA and CDR2 is YSYEKL. CDR3 size: 14 residues. The DNA of the CDR3 is TGCGCCAGCAGCGGATTGGGACAAGCCTACGAGCAGTACTTC. Protein product: CASSGLGQAYEQYF.

The chain links TRBV6-1 to TRBJ2-2, with 12 positions matching TRBD2. This CDR3 comprises 15 residues. Germline CDR1 is MNHNS and CDR2 is SASEGT. Trimming at V came to 7 bases and at J to 8 bases, leaving 8 bases not matched to a gene. In DNA form, the CDR3 reads TGTGCCAGCATTATCGGACTAGCGGGATATGGGGAGCTGTTTTTT. Translating it yields CASIIGLAGYGELFF.

This chain uses TRBV4-1 with TRBJ1-4; 10 nucleotides line up with TRBD1. Trimming removed 2 bases from V and 6 bases from J; junction bases left unmatched: 12. The CDR3 is 18 amino acids. CDR1 and CDR2 from the germline V gene are MGHRA and YSYEKL. The CDR3 loop is CASSQKGQGLLRDEKLFF. The CDR3 bases are TGCGCCAGCAGCCAAAAGGGACAGGGGTTGTTAAGGGATGAAAAACTGTTTTTT.

This chain uses TRBV7-9 with TRBJ1-1; D not resolved. Germline-derived CDR1 and CDR2 are SEHNR and FQNEAQ (reference sequence). Trimming removed 5 bases at V and 0 bases at J, with 7 bases between. This CDR3 is built from 13 residues. CDR3 DNA sequence: TGTGCCAGCAGCCCCCCCGTGAACACTGAAGCTTTCTTT. It codes for CASSPPVNTEAFF.

The chain recombines TRBV7-9 with TRBJ2-3; 13 nucleotides line up with TRBD2. The CDR3 covers 16 residues. Germline loops: CDR1 SEHNR, CDR2 FQNEAQ (reference sequence). After removal of 1 base from V and 5 bases from J, the junction contained 3 bases not matched to a gene. This chain's CDR3 is CASSLGLAGGQDTQYF. For the CDR3, the DNA is TGTGCCAGCAGCTTAGGACTAGCGGGGGGCCAAGATACGCAGTATTTT.

This chain joins TRBV4-1 and TRBJ2-1, with TRBD2 matching 14 bases. The V gene end was trimmed by 7 bases and the J gene end by 8 bases; junction bases not matched to a gene: 7. This CDR3 region has 15 residues. Germline V gene sequence: CDR1 MGHRA, CDR2 YSYEKL. The CDR3 DNA is TGCGCCAGCACCACAAGGGGACTAGCGGGAGATGAGCAGTTCTTC. It yields the protein CASTTRGLAGDEQFF.

The genes are TRBV2 and TRBJ1-2, with 9 bases fitting TRBD1. CDR3 length: 14 amino acids. V dropped 5 bases and J dropped 5; count of bases not matched to a gene: 6. Per the germline V gene, CDR1 is SNHLY and CDR2 is FYNNEI. CDR3 DNA sequence: TGTGCCAGCAGTTTAGGGACAGGGAGTTATGGCTACACCTTC. Its translation: CASSLGTGSYGYTF. The whole variable domain, remainder taken from reference TRBV2 and TRBJ1-2, is EPEVTQTPSHQVTQMGQEVILRCVPISNHLYFYWYRQILGQKVEFLVSFYNNEISEKSEIFDDQFSVERPDGSNFTLKIRSTKLEDSAMYFCASSLGTGSYGYTFGSGTRLTVV.

Relative to its sample, this clone is medium-sized. The chain employs TRBV6-4 and TRBJ2-1; 11 nucleotides line up with TRBD1. Trimming cost V 4 bases and J 6 bases; bases outside gene matches: 5. CDR3 length equals 15 residues. The germline V gene has CDR1 MRHNA and CDR2 SNTAGT. The CDR3 DNA reads TGTGCCAGCAGTGCCTCCGGGACAGGGGGCAATGAGCAGTTCTTC. It codes for CASSASGTGGNEQFF.

The chain employs TRBV9 and TRBJ1-6; 8 bases fit TRBD1. Germline V lookup: CDR1 SGDLS, CDR2 YYNGEE. This CDR3 has 14 amino acids. The V gene end was trimmed by 3 bases and the J gene end by 10 bases; junction bases not matched to a gene: 6. The CDR3 region is CASSAQGAQSPLHF. CDR3 coding DNA: TGTGCCAGCAGCGCTCAGGGGGCTCAATCACCCCTCCACTTT.

This clone was seen only once. The chain combines TRBV28 with TRBJ2-7; tentative D call: TRBD1 (6 bases). The CDR3 covers 15 residues. Germline CDR1 is MDHEN and CDR2 is SYDVKM. V lost 6 bases to trimming and J lost 7 bases, with 22 bases between them. Here the CDR3 reads CASSRRDTSLLEQYF. The CDR3 nucleotides are TGTGCCAGCAGCCGCCGGGACACTTCCTTGTTAGAGCAGTACTTC.

This CDR3 is CASNPAPSYNEQFF. CDR3 DNA: TGTGCCAGCAACCCCGCTCCCAGCTACAATGAGCAGTTCTTC. The rearrangement joins TRBV9 to TRBJ2-1; D ambiguous. This CDR3 contains 14 residues. The V end was cut by 6 bases, the J end by 3 bases, with 13 bases between. Germline V gene data show CDR1 as SGDLS and CDR2 as YYNGEE.